A selection of T cell receptor beta chains follows, all from one sample in a study of blood T cell repertoires in COVID-19. Libraries were prepared by immunoSEQ multiplex PCR; TCRdb keeps only in-frame clonotypes and omits some of them. This table holds around 150,000 clones, about 86% found once. What was sequenced was peripheral blood. The receptors stem from a woman aged 55-69 years with active or convalescent COVID-19. Each CDR3 is given with its conserved first and last residue. The D gene is left open where the match is weak. Clone size is stated in some rows and not others, as once, few, many or a class when expanded.

size	J	V	D	CDR3	DNA
once	TRBJ2-3	TRBV7-9	TRBD2	CASSFTSGRTDTQYF	TGTGCCAGCAGCTTCACTAGCGGGCGCACAGATACGCAGTATTTT
NA	TRBJ1-1	TRBV19	NA	CASSSSPGVQTEAFF	TGTGCCAGTAGTTCCTCACCCGGGGTGCAGACTGAAGCTTTCTTT
NA	TRBJ1-2	TRBV18	NA	CASSPTDGGANYGYTF	TGTGCCAGCTCACCAACGGACGGGGGAGCTAACTATGGCTACACCTTC
NA	TRBJ1-2	TRBV5-1	NA	CASSFDSDYGYTF	TGCGCCAGCAGCTTCGACAGCGACTATGGCTACACCTTC
NA	TRBJ2-7	TRBV6-6	NA	CASSPWTPFSYEQYF	TGTGCCAGCAGCCCCTGGACACCCTTCTCCTACGAGCAGTACTTC
NA	TRBJ2-2	TRBV11-3	NA	CASSLSYLGGNTGELFF	TGTGCCAGCAGCTTATCGTATTTAGGGGGTAACACCGGGGAGCTGTTTTTT
many	TRBJ2-1	TRBV3-1/TRBV3-2	TRBD2	CASSQDFGTSGSKDEQFF	TGTGCCAGCAGCCAAGATTTTGGGACTAGCGGGAGTAAGGATGAGCAGTTCTTC
NA	TRBJ2-6	TRBV5-1	NA	CASSLGQLVSGANVLTF	TGCGCCAGCAGCTTGGGGCAACTAGTCTCTGGGGCCAACGTCCTGACTTTC
NA	TRBJ2-1	TRBV7-2	NA	CASSLGLGNEQFF	TGTGCCAGCAGCTTAGGCCTCGGGAATGAGCAGTTCTTC
once	TRBJ1-3	TRBV5-6	NA	CASSLRRVWGNTIYF	TGTGCCAGCAGCTTACGTCGGGTATGGGGAAACACCATATATTTT
NA	TRBJ2-3	TRBV29-1	TRBD1	CSVEPRTGATDTQYF	TGCAGCGTTGAACCTCGGACAGGGGCAACAGATACGCAGTATTTT
NA	TRBJ1-3	TRBV27	NA	CASSSGTTGNTIYF	TGTGCCAGCAGTTCCGGGACAACTGGAAACACCATATATTTT
NA	TRBJ2-1	TRBV6-2/TRBV6-3	TRBD2	CASSYLAGGSYNEQFF	TGTGCCAGCAGTTACTTGGCGGGGGGATCCTACAATGAGCAGTTCTTC
once	TRBJ2-5	TRBV15	NA	CATSRGRANLGDGQYF	TGTGCCACCAGCAGAGGAAGGGCGAACTTAGGGGATGGCCAGTACTTC
NA	TRBJ2-3	TRBV7-3	NA	CASSVRLGDTQYF	TGTGCCAGCAGCGTAAGACTGGGAGATACGCAGTATTTT
NA	TRBJ2-1	TRBV6-5	TRBD2	CASRASGGYNEQFF	TGTGCCAGCAGAGCTAGCGGGGGGTACAATGAGCAGTTCTTC
NA	TRBJ2-1	TRBV2	TRBD1	CASSRTGTGVRNEQFF	TGTGCCAGCAGCCGAACCGGGACAGGGGTGAGAAATGAGCAGTTCTTC
once	TRBJ2-3	TRBV4-1	TRBD1	CASSPDRGRFTDTQYF	TGCGCCAGCAGCCCGGACAGGGGGCGCTTCACAGATACGCAGTATTTT
NA	TRBJ2-7	TRBV7-2	NA	CASSYLLGSLAYEQYF	TGTGCCAGCAGCTACCTATTGGGTAGCTTGGCCTACGAGCAGTACTTC
NA	TRBJ1-3	TRBV3-1/TRBV3-2	TRBD1	CASSQAGTGRIGDTIYF	TGTGCCAGCAGCCAGGCCGGGACAGGGAGGATCGGCGACACCATATATTTT
NA	TRBJ2-3	TRBV7-7	NA	CASSQHGGRFTDTQYF	TGTGCTAGCAGCCAGCACGGGGGGCGGTTCACAGATACGCAGTATTTT
NA	TRBJ2-3	TRBV7-9	TRBD1	CASSFRTGGTDTQYF	TGTGCCAGCAGCTTCCGGACAGGGGGCACAGATACGCAGTATTTT
NA	TRBJ1-5	TRBV5-5	TRBD1	CASSWEGGTGNNQPQHF	TGTGCCAGCAGCTGGGAGGGCGGGACAGGGAATAATCAGCCCCAGCATTTT
NA	TRBJ2-3	TRBV1	NA	CTSSQGTSGGSTDTQYF	TGCACCAGCAGCCAAGGTACTAGCGGGGGATCCACAGATACGCAGTATTTT
NA	TRBJ2-2	TRBV10-3	TRBD1	CAISYGTGATGELFF	TGTGCCATCAGTTACGGGACAGGGGCCACCGGGGAGCTGTTTTTT
NA	TRBJ2-6	TRBV5-4	NA	CASSLGPKKGDSGANVLTF	TGTGCCAGCAGCTTGGGACCCAAGAAAGGGGACTCTGGGGCCAACGTCCTGACTTTC
NA	TRBJ2-1	TRBV6-4	TRBD2	CASSDSGLAGAHNEQFF	TGTGCCAGCAGTGACTCAGGACTAGCGGGGGCCCACAATGAGCAGTTCTTC
few	TRBJ2-1	TRBV30	TRBD2	CAWARRTSDEQFF	TGTGCCTGGGCAAGACGGACTAGCGATGAGCAGTTCTTC
NA	TRBJ2-3	TRBV19	NA	CASRLLAGTDTQYF	TGTGCCAGTAGACTTCTCGCTGGCACAGATACGCAGTATTTT
NA	TRBJ2-3	TRBV5-1	TRBD2	CASREVDTQYF	TGCGCCAGCCGGGAGGTAGATACGCAGTATTTT
NA	TRBJ2-1	TRBV24-1	NA	CATSARQQYNEQFF	TGTGCCACCAGTGCTCGACAGCAATACAATGAGCAGTTCTTC
NA	TRBJ2-1	TRBV9	NA	CASSVVSGPYNEQFF	TGTGCCAGCAGCGTAGTTAGCGGACCCTACAATGAGCAGTTCTTC
NA	TRBJ1-5	TRBV7-2	NA	CASSSSSNQPQHF	TGTGCCAGCAGCTCTAGTAGCAATCAGCCCCAGCATTTT
NA	TRBJ1-1	TRBV10-3	NA	CAMGEGEAFF	TGTGCCATGGGCGAGGGTGAAGCTTTCTTT
NA	TRBJ1-5	TRBV27	NA	CASRGPNQPQHF	TGTGCCAGCCGCGGGCCCAATCAGCCCCAGCATTTT
NA	TRBJ1-3	TRBV7-2	NA	CASRQSGNTIYF	TGTGCCAGCAGGCAAAGCGGAAACACCATATATTTT
NA	TRBJ2-1	TRBV30	NA	CAWMGETYNEQFF	TGTGCCTGGATGGGAGAGACCTACAATGAGCAGTTCTTC
NA	TRBJ1-2	TRBV27	NA	CASSLAQGYGYTF	TGTGCCAGCAGTTTAGCCCAGGGCTATGGCTACACCTTC
NA	TRBJ2-1	TRBV9	TRBD2	CASSPRLAGPSYNEQFF	TGTGCCAGCAGCCCGAGACTAGCGGGACCTTCCTACAATGAGCAGTTCTTC